This TCR beta chain was recovered during a study of shared clonotypes between healthy human individuals. CD45RO-negative cells were positively selected for CCR7, leaving out terminally differentiated effector memory CD45RA+ cells. Assay: immunoSEQ multiplex PCR; the TCRdb copy retains only in-frame clones and omits some. The sample holds about 820,000 clones, 90% to 95% seen once. The V and J ends lost 1 base and 0 bases, in that order; junction bases with no gene match: 3. The germline V gene encodes CDR1 LNHDA and CDR2 SQIVND (reference sequence). The CDR3 contains 17 residues. This chain links TRBV19 with TRBJ2-1, with 10 bases identical to TRBD2. The receptor comes from a man between 25 and 39 years old in good health. Sequenced input: naive CD8+ T cells sorted from blood. The CDR3 region is CASSIVSSGSSYNEQFF. In nucleotides, the CDR3 is TGTGCCAGTAGTATAGTTTCTAGCGGGAGCTCCTACAATGAGCAGTTCTTC.